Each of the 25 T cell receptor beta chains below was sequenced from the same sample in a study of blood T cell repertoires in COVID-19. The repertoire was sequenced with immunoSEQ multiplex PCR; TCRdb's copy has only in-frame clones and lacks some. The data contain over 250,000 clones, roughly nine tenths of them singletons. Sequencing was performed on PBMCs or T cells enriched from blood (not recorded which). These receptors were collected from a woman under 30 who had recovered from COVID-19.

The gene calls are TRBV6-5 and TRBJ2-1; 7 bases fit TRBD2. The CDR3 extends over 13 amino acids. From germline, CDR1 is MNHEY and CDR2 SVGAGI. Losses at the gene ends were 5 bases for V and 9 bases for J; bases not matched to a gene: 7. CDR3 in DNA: TGTGCCAGCAGTCTGGGAGGGTGGAGTGAGCAGTTCTTC. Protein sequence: CASSLGGWSEQFF.

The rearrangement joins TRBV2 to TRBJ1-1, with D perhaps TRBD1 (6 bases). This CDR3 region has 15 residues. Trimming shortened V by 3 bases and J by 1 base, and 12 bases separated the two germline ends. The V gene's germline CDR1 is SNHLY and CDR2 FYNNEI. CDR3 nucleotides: TGTGCCAGCAGTGAGACAGGTCTACCGAACACTGAAGCTTTCTTT. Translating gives CASSETGLPNTEAFF.

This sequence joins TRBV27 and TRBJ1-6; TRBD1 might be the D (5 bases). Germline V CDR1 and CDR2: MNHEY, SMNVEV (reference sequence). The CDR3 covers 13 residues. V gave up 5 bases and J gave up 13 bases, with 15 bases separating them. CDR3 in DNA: TGTGCCAGCAGTCGTGGGACTGCATTGCCCCTCCACTTT. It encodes CASSRGTALPLHF.

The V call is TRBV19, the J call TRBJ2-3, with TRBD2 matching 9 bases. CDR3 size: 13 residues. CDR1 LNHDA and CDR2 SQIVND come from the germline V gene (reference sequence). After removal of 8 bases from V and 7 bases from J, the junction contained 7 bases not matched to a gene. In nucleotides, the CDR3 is TGTGCCAGTGAAGGCGGGGGGGGGAATACGCAGTATTTT. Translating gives CASEGGGGNTQYF.

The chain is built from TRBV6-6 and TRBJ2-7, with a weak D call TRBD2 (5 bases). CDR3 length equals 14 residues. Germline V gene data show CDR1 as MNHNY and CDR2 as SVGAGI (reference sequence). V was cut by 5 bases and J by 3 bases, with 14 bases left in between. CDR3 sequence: CASSQTKEVYEQYF. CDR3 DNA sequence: TGTGCCAGCAGTCAGACAAAGGAGGTCTACGAGCAGTACTTC.

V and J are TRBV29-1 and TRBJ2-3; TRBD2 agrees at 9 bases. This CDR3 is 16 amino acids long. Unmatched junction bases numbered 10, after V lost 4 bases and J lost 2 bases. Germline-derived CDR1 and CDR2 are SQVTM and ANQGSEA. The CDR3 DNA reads TGCAGCGTTGTCGGGATGCTAGCGGGGCCCACAGATACGCAGTATTTT. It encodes CSVVGMLAGPTDTQYF.

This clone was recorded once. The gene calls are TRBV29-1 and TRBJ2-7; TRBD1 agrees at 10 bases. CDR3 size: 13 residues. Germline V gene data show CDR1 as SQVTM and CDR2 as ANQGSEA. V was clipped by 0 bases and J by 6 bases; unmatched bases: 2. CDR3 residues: CSVEEGQGTEQYF. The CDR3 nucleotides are TGCAGCGTTGAAGAGGGACAGGGGACCGAGCAGTACTTC.

CDR3 residues: CSASARTSRHTGELFF. The CDR3 coding sequence is TGCAGTGCTAGTGCCCGGACTAGCCGTCACACCGGGGAGCTGTTTTTT. The chain links TRBV20-1 to TRBJ2-2, with 8 bases matching TRBD2. Germline-derived CDR1 and CDR2 are DFQATT and SNEGSKA (reference sequence). Trimming took 3 bases from V and 3 from J; bases not matched to a gene: 9. The CDR3 consists of 16 residues.

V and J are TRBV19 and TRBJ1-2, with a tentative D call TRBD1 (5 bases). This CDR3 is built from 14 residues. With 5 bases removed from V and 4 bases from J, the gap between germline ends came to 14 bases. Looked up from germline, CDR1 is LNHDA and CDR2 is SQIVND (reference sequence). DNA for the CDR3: TGTGCCAGTAGTCCCCCTGACAGACTCTATGGCTACACCTTC. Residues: CASSPPDRLYGYTF.

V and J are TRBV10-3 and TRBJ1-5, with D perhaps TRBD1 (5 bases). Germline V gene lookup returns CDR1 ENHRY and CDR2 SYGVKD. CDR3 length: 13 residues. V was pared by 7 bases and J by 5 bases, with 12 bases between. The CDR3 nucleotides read TGTGCCATCACGGCAGGGATGGATCAGCCCCAGCATTTT. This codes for CAITAGMDQPQHF.

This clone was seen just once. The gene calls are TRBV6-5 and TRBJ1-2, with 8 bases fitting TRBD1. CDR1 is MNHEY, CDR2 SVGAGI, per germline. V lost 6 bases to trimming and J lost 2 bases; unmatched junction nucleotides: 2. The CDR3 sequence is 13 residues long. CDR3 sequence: CASRGQANYGYTF. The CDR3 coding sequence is TGTGCCAGCAGGGGACAGGCCAACTATGGCTACACCTTC.

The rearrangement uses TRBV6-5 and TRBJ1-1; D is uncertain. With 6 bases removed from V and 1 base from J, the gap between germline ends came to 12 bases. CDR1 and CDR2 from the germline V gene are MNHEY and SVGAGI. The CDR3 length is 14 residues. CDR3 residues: CASSHFGENTEAFF. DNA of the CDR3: TGTGCCAGCAGCCATTTCGGGGAGAACACTGAAGCTTTCTTT.

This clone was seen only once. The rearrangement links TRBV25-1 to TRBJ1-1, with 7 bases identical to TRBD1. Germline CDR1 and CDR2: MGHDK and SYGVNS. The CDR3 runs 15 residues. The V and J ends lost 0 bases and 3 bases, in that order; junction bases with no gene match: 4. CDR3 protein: CASSEYFQGDTEAFF. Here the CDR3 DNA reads TGTGCCAGCAGTGAATATTTCCAGGGGGACACTGAAGCTTTCTTT.

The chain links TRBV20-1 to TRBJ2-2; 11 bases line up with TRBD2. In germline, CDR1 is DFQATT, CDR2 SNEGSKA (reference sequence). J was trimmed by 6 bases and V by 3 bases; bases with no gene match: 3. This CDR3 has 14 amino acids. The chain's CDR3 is CSASGGLAAGELFF. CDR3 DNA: TGCAGTGCTAGTGGGGGACTAGCGGCCGGGGAGCTGTTTTTT.

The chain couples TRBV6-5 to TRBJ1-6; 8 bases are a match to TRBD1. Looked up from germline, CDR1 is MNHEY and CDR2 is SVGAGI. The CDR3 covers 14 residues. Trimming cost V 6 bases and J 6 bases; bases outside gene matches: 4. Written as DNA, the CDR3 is TGTGCCAGCAGCCAGACAGGGGCTAATTCACCCCTCCACTTT. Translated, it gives CASSQTGANSPLHF.

The CDR3 coding sequence is TGTGCCAGCAGCCAAGACAGGGCTCTATACTACGAGCAGTACTTC. Encoded protein: CASSQDRALYYEQYF. V gene TRBV14 combines with J gene TRBJ2-7, with D possibly TRBD1 on 5 matching bases. Per the germline V gene, CDR1 is SGHDN and CDR2 is FVKESK. The CDR3 covers 15 residues. The V gene lost 0 bases and the J gene lost 3 bases, with 12 bases spanning the gap.

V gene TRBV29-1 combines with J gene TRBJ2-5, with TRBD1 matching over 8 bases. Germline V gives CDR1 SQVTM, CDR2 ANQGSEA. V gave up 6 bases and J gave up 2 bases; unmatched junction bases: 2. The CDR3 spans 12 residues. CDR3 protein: CSVWTGQETQYF. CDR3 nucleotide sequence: TGCAGCGTCTGGACAGGGCAAGAGACCCAGTACTTC.

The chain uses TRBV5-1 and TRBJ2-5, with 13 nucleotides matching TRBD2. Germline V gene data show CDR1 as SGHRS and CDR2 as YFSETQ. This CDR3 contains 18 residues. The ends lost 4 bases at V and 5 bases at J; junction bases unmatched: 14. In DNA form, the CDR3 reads TGCGCCAGCAGCGAAGGACTAGCGGGGGCTCCTGGGATTGAGACCCAGTACTTC. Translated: CASSEGLAGAPGIETQYF.

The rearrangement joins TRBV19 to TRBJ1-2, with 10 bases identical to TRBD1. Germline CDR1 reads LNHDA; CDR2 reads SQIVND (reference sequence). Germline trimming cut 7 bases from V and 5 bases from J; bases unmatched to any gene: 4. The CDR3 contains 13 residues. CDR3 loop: CASKGQGGYGYTF. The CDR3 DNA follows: TGTGCCAGTAAAGGACAGGGGGGTTATGGCTACACCTTC.

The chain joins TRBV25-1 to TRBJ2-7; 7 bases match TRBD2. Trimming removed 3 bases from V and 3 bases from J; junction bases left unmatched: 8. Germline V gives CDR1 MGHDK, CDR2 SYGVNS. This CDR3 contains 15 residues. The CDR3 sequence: CASSDSRGVNYEQYF. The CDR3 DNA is TGTGCCAGCAGTGACTCCCGGGGGGTCAACTACGAGCAGTACTTC.

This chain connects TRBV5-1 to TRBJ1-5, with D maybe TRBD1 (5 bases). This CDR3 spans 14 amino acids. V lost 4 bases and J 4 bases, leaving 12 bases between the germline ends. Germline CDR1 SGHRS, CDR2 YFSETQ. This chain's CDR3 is CASSPGGPNQPQHF. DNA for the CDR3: TGCGCCAGCAGCCCGGGGGGACCTAATCAGCCCCAGCATTTT.

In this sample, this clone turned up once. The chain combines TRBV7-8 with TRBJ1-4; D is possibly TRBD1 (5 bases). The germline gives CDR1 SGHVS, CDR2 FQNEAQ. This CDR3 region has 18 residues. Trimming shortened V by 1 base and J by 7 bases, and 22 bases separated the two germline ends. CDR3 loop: CASSLVVQGKKEREKLFF. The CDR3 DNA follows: TGTGCCAGCAGCTTAGTTGTCCAGGGAAAAAAAGAGCGTGAAAAACTGTTTTTT.

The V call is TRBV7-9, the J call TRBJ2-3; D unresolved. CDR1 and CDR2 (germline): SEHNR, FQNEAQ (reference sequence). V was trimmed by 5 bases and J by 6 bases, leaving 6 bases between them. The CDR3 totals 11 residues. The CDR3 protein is CASSVQDTQYF. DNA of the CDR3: TGTGCCAGCAGCGTACAGGATACGCAGTATTTT.

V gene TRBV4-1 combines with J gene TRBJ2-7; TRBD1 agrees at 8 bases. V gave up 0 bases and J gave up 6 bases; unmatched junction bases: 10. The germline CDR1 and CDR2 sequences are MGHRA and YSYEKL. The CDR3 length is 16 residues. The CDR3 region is CASSQDRETGAGEQYF. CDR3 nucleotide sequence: TGCGCCAGCAGCCAAGATCGTGAGACAGGGGCGGGCGAGCAGTACTTC.

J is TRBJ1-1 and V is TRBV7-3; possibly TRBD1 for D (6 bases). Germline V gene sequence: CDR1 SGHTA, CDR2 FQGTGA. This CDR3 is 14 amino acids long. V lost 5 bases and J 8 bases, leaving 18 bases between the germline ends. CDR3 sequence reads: CASSIGAGTPEAFF. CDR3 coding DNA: TGTGCCAGCAGCATAGGAGCCGGGACACCCGAAGCTTTCTTT.